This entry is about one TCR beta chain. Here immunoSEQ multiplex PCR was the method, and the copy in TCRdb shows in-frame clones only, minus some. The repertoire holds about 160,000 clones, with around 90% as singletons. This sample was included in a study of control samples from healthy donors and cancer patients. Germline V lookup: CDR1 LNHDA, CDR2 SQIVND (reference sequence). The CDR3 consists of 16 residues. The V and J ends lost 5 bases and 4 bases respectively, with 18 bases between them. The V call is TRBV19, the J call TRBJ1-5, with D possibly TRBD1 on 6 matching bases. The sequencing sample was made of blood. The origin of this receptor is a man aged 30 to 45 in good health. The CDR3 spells CASSPMSGTNNQPQHF. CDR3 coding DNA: TGTGCCAGTAGTCCGATGTCCGGGACAAATAATCAGCCCCAGCATTTT.